This T cell receptor (beta chain) was documented in a study of T cells in Graves' hyperthyroidism and ophthalmopathy (dated by TCRdb to the late 2010s). Some background on the complete study: Peripheral blood samples were taken at the time of initial diagnosis, prior to any treatment. To identify TCR V-J signatures that set the groups apart, the researchers used a discovery cohort of 90 to 100 patients, made up of 43 with Graves' ophthalmopathy and about 60 with stable Graves' hyperthyroidism. Whether ophthalmopathy could be predicted prospectively was tested in an independent validation cohort made up of under 20 hyperthyroidism patients plus 17 patients who later progressed to ophthalmopathy. In addition, the study compared T-cell repertoires in thyroid tissue and in blood from about six Graves' hyperthyroidism patients. Following sampling, methimazole starting at 30 mg daily was given to hyperthyroidism patients, and high-dose intravenous methylprednisolone was given to ophthalmopathy patients. For training and testing, the 100 or so patients in the discovery cohort were randomly divided in a 7:3 ratio. According to the paper, TCR Vbeta CDR3 sequencing was carried out on some 130 peripheral blood samples, which came from fewer than 50 ophthalmopathy, around 74 hyperthyroidism and roughly 17 progressor patients.

Amplification of TCR beta CDR3 regions was carried out from RNA transcripts. The TCR CDR3 was subjected to a first round of RT-PCR using the HTBI primer set and the Qiagen OneStep RT-PCR kit. The libraries were constructed in a second round of multiplex PCR and then size-selected and purified. Sequencing of the libraries was done on an Illumina HiSeq2000 using paired-end 100 bp reads. The authors' pipeline ran thus. Raw data were processed with SOAPnuke, discarding reads with adapters, uncalled bases, mean Phred below 15, or no exact constant-primer or identifier match. High-quality paired reads were merged with COPE v1.2.5, and unique nucleotide sequences were defined as clonotypes. Clonotypes were aligned to IMGT TRBV, TRBD and TRBJ reference segments using MiTCR v1.1. The analysis included only V-J combinations with a frequency above 0.0001, which together covered more than 99% of the repertoires. A TCS score was defined as the ratio of F50 (clonal expansion) to E x V (chaos), with BLOSUM62-based TCRdist applied between CDR3 peptides within each V-J. Welch's t-statistics and random forest reduced just over 500 V-J features to 13, which were used in a naive Bayes classifier (R e1071). The Morisita-Horn index was used to measure how similar the thyroid and blood repertoires were. TCRdb reran the public reads through fastp at Q25 and MiXCR, keeping productive beta chains. Every entry covers one CDR3 protein and lists the most common genes and DNA from its rows. V and J calls and clone size were set by TCRdb, not the authors. Present in this sample are roughly 700,000 distinct CDR3 sequences, 30% to 40% of which were seen just once. Of the sample, around 30% is held by the ten largest clones.

About this clonotype: Which antigen it targets is not known. Nothing much larger sits one base from this clone, and base qualities are not available.

Stable Graves' hyperthyroidism was defined as the absence of progression to ophthalmopathy over 18 months of follow-up. Hyperthyroidism patients were newly diagnosed, had a disease duration of under 2 months, and were aged 18 to 65 years. The study excluded patients with uncontrolled infections, other autoimmune diseases, pregnancy or lactation. Diagnoses were based on clinical symptoms, serum thyroxine and TRAb, thyroid ultrasound and orbital computed tomography. PBMCs were separated from approximately 10 ml of fresh peripheral blood using Ficoll-Paque density gradient centrifugation. Total RNA was extracted using Trizol reagent, and RNA quality was assessed on an Agilent 2100 Bioanalyzer. Overall study results and their limits: A 13 V-J signature model separated ophthalmopathy from stable hyperthyroidism, with just over 85% sensitivity and 81.08% specificity in cross-validation and 80%/75% in testing. Sample size was not statistically predetermined, and investigators were not blinded to group allocation. In validation, the model predicted progression to ophthalmopathy a median of around 6.5 months before onset, with about 70% sensitivity and around 76% specificity. Blood samples also contained most of the expanded thyroid clonotypes (frequency above 0.001), which suggests that blood repertoires may reflect thyroid immune responses.

V is pruned by 6 bases and J by 7 bases, leaving 9 bases of the junction without a gene match. The CDR3 has 14 amino acids, counting the end cysteine and phenylalanine. Only the CDR3 DNA is retained, 42 bases long and in frame from the first base. The germline V gene encodes CDR1 LNHDA and CDR2 SQIVND (reference sequence). Recombination joined TRBV19 with TRBJ1-2, with 9 central nucleotides matching TRBD1. The TCR originated in a woman aged 35 to 49 with Graves' hyperthyroidism. The sample comprised blood. The nucleotides read TGTGCCAGTAGCCCCCCGGGACAGGGAACTGGCTACACCTTC. This translates into CASSPPGQGTGYTF.